This T cell receptor beta chain was retrieved from a study of radiation and T cells in renal cell carcinoma. Notes on the study in general: Dominant CDR3 motifs were more common in irradiated tumors than controls. Top tumor clonotypes rose in blood 2 weeks post-radiation, then contracted.

Data came from immunoSEQ multiplex PCR; TCRdb stores just in-frame clones and leaves some out. The sample consists of 18,000 or so clones, about 50% of them appearing once. Comment on this clone: No antigen is known for it.

Treatment described: 15 Gy SBRT to primary tumor, nephrectomy 4 weeks later. Nephrectomy followed 15 Gy stereotactic body radiation by 4 weeks. Clear cell pathology was present in this patient's renal cell carcinoma. This CDR3 has 15 residues. From germline, CDR1 is SGHKS and CDR2 YYEKEE (reference sequence). Trimming pared 5 bases from V and 0 bases from J, leaving 12 bases between. This sequence joins TRBV5-5 and TRBJ2-4; weak D call: TRBD2 (5 bases). This specimen was tumor tissue, taken from a patient whose treatment included radiotherapy and nephrectomy. This clonotype was obtained from a man in his fifties with renal cell carcinoma. CDR3 sequence reads: CASSGSALAKNIQYF. CDR3 coding DNA: TGTGCCAGCAGTGGTAGCGCCCTAGCCAAAAACATTCAGTACTTC.